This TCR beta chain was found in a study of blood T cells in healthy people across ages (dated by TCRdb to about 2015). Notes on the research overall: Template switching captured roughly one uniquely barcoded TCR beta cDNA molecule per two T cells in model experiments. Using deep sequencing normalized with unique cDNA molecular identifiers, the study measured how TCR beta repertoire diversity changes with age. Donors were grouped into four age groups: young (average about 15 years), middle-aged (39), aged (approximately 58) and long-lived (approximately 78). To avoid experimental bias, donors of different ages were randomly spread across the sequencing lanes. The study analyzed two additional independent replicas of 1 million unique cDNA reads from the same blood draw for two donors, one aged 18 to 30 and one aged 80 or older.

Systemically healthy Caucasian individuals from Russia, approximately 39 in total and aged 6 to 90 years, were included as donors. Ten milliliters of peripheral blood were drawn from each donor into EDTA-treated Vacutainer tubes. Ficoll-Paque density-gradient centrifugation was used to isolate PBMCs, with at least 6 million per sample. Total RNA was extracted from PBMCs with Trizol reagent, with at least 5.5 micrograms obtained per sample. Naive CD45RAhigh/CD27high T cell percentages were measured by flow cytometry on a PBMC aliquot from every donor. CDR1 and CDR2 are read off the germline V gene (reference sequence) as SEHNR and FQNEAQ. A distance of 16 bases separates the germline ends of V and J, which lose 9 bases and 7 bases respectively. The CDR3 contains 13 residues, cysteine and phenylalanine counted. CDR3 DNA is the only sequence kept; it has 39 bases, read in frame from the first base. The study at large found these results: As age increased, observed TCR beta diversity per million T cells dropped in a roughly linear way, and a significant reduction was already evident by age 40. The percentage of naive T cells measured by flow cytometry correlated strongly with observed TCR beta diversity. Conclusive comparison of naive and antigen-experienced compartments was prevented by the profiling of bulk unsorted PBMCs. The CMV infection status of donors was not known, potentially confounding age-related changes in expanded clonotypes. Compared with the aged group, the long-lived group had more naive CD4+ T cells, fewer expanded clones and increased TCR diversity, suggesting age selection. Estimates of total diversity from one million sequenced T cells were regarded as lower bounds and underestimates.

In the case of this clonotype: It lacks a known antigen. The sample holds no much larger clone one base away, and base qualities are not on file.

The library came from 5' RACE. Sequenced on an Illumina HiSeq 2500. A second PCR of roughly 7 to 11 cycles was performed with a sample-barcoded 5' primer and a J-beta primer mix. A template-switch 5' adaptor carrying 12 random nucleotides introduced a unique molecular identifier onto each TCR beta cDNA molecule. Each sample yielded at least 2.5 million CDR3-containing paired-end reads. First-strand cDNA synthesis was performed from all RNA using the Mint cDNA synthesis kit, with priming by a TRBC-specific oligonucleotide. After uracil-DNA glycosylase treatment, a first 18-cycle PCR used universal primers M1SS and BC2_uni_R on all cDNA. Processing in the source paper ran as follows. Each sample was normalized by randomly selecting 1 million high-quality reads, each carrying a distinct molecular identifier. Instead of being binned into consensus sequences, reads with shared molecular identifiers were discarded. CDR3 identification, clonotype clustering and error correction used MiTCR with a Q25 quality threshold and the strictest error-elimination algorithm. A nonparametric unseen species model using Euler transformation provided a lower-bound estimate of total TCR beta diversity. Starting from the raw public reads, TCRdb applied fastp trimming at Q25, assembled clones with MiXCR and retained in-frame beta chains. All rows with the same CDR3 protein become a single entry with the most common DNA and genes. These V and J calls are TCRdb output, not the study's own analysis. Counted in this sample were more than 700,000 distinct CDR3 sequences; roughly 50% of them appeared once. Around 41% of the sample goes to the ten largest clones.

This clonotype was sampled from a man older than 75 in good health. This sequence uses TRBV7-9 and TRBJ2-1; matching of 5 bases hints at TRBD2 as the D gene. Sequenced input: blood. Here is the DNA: TGTGCCAGTAGCGTAGTTAATGCGAATGAGCAGTTCTTC. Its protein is CASSVVNANEQFF.